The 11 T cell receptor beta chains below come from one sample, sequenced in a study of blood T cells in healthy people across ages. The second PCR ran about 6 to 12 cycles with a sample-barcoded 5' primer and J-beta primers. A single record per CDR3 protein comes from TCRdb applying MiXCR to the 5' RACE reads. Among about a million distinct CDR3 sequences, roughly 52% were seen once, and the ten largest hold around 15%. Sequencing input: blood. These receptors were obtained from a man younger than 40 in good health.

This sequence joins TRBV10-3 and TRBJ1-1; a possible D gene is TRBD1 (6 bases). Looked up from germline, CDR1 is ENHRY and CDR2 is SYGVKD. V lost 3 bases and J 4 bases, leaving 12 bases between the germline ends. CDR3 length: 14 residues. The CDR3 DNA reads TGTGCCATCAGTGATGGGGGGCGAGGCACTGAAGCTTTCTTT. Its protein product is CAISDGGRGTEAFF.

CDR3 sequence: CASSEPGQGSNYGYTF. As DNA, the CDR3 is TGTGCCAGCAGTGAACCGGGACAGGGGTCTAACTATGGCTACACCTTC. This chain links TRBV6-1 with TRBJ1-2, with 10 positions matching TRBD1. The J segment lost 0 bases and the V segment lost 2 bases, leaving 3 bases of the junction unmatched. Germline V lookup: CDR1 MNHNS, CDR2 SASEGT. The CDR3 consists of 16 residues.

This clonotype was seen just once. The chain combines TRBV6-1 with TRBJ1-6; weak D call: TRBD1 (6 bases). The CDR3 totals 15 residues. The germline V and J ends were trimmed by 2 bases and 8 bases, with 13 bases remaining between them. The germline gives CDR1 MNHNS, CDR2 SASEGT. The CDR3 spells CASSEIRGRHSPLHF. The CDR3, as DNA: TGTGCCAGCAGTGAAATCAGGGGTAGACATTCACCCCTCCACTTT.

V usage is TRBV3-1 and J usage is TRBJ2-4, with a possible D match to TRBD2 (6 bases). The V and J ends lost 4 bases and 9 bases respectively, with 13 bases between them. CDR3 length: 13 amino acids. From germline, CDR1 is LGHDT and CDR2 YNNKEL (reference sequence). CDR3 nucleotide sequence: TGTGCCAGCAGCCTCGGGACTGCGGGCATTCAGTACTTC. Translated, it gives CASSLGTAGIQYF.

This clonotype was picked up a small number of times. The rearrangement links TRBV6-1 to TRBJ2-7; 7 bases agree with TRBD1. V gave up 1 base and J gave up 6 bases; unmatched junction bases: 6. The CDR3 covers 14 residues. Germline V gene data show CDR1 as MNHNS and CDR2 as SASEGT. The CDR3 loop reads CASSEVGQLSEQYF. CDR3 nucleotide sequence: TGTGCCAGCAGTGAAGTGGGACAGCTGAGCGAGCAGTACTTC.

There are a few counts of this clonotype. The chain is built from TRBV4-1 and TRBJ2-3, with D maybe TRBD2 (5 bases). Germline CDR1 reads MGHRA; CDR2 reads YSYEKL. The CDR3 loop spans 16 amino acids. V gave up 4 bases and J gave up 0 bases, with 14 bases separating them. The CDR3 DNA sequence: TGCGCCAGCAGCCCTACGACTACCCCAAGCACAGATACGCAGTATTTT. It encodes CASSPTTTPSTDTQYF.

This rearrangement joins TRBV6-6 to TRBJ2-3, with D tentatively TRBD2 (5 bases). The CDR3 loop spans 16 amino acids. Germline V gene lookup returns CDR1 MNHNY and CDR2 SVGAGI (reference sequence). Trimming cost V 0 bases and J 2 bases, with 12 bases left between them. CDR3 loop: CASSYSRAGLTDTQYF. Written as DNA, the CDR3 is TGTGCCAGCAGTTACTCGAGGGCAGGCCTCACAGATACGCAGTATTTT.

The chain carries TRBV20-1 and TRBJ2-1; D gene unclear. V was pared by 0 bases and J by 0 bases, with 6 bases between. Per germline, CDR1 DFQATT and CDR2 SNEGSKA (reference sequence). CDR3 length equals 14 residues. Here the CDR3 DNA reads TGCAGTGCTAGAGATGGGGTCTCCTACAATGAGCAGTTCTTC. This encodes CSARDGVSYNEQFF.

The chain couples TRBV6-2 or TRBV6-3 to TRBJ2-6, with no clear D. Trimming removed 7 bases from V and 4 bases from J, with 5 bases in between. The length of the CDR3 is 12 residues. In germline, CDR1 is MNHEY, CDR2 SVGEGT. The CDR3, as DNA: TGTGCCAGCAACTGGGGGGCCAACGTCCTGACTTTC. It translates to CASNWGANVLTF.

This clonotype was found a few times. Here the CDR3 reads CASSDPARDEQFF. The CDR3 DNA reads TGCGCCAGTTCGGACCCAGCGAGGGATGAGCAGTTCTTC. The chain links TRBV5-1 to TRBJ2-1, with D possibly matching TRBD2 (5 bases). This CDR3 spans 13 amino acids. Trimming took 8 bases from V and 8 from J, leaving 17 bases between them. Germline CDR1 is SGHRS and CDR2 is YFSETQ.

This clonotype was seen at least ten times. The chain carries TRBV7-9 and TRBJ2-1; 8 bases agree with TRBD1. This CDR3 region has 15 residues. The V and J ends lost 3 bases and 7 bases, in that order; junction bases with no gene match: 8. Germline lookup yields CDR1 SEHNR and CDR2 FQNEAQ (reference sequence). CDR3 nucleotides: TGTGCCAGCAGCTTTGGGACAGGCCGGCGGAATGAGCAGTTCTTC. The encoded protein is CASSFGTGRRNEQFF.